The 17 T cell receptor beta chains given below trace back to one sample, sequenced in a study of T-cell memory formation after mild COVID-19. MiXCR was run by TCRdb on the 5' RACE reads, yielding one entry per CDR3 protein. The sample holds about 170,000 distinct CDR3 sequences; around 13% are singletons and the top ten take 2.5% to 3.5%. Sequenced input: PBMCs or a T cell subset sorted from them (not recorded which). The receptors were gathered from a man between 18 and 35 years old who had mild COVID-19 (a few samples of this study predate the infection). Cell type and time point are not known.

This clonotype was recorded a few times. The genes are TRBV7-9 and TRBJ1-2; tentatively, D is TRBD1 (5 bases). CDR3 length equals 16 residues. CDR1 is SEHNR, CDR2 FQNEAQ, per germline (reference sequence). Between the trimmed V and J ends, which lost 1 base and 4 bases, there was a span of 16 bases. The CDR3 sequence is CASSLDGQGERYGYTF. The CDR3 region has the DNA TGTGCCAGCAGCTTAGATGGGCAGGGTGAACGCTATGGCTACACCTTC.

This sequence joins TRBV20-1 and TRBJ2-7; 9 nucleotides match TRBD2. CDR1 is DFQATT and CDR2 is SNEGSKA in the germline V gene (reference sequence). The length of the CDR3 is 14 residues. The ends lost 0 bases at V and 6 bases at J; junction bases unmatched: 6. The DNA for the CDR3 is TGCAGTGCTAGAGAAGCTAGCGGGGTCGGCGAGCAGTACTTC. The encoded protein is CSAREASGVGEQYF.

The table lists this clonotype with a few counts. The rearrangement uses TRBV10-3 and TRBJ1-2; D ambiguous. CDR3 size: 13 residues. V was clipped by 7 bases and J by 4 bases, with 13 bases between them. Germline values: CDR1 ENHRY, CDR2 SYGVKD. The CDR3 DNA is TGTGCCATCACCGCGGACTTATTCTATGGCTACACCTTC. Its protein product is CAITADLFYGYTF.

The chain carries TRBV20-1 and TRBJ2-3; 11 nucleotides agree with TRBD2. The V gene end was trimmed by 5 bases and the J gene end by 1 base; junction bases not matched to a gene: 5. Germline values: CDR1 DFQATT, CDR2 SNEGSKA (reference sequence). The CDR3 totals 15 residues. The CDR3 spells CSASGTSGRTDTQYF. In nucleotides, the CDR3 is TGCAGTGCTTCCGGGACTAGCGGCCGCACAGATACGCAGTATTTT.

In this sample, this clonotype turned up a few times. The rearrangement joins TRBV6-2 or TRBV6-3 to TRBJ2-3; 15 bases line up with TRBD2. Per the germline V gene, CDR1 is MNHEY and CDR2 is SVGEGT. V trimming: 4 bases; J trimming: 1 base; junction bases outside the gene matches: 6. This CDR3 is 18 amino acids long. The CDR3: CASSFGTSGGYGTDTQYF. CDR3 DNA: TGTGCCAGCAGTTTTGGGACTAGCGGGGGGTACGGCACAGATACGCAGTATTTT.

The CDR3 loop reads CASSYSRGRGTEAFF. The CDR3 DNA reads as TGTGCCAGCAGTTACTCCCGGGGTAGGGGCACTGAAGCTTTCTTT. This chain uses TRBV6-2 or TRBV6-3 with TRBJ1-1, with D maybe TRBD1 (5 bases). The ends were cut back, 0 bases at V and 4 bases at J, with 12 bases in the middle. The CDR3 totals 15 residues. Per germline, CDR1 MNHEY and CDR2 SVGEGT.

This clonotype has a count of ten or more. The chain has TRBV7-2 and TRBJ2-7; perhaps D is TRBD1 or TRBD2 (6 bases each). CDR3 size: 15 residues. Germline V gene sequence: CDR1 SGHTA, CDR2 FQGNSA. V dropped 5 bases and J dropped 3 bases, with 17 bases sitting between them. CDR3 DNA: TGTGCCAGCAGCCTGGGGGACGGGGGCCTCTACGAGCAGTACGTC. Amino acids: CASSLGDGGLYEQYV.

The chain is built from TRBV5-6 and TRBJ1-2; tentatively, D is TRBD1 (5 bases). Germline assignment: CDR1 SGHDT and CDR2 YYEEEE. V lost 4 bases, J lost 0 bases, and 10 bases lay in between. This CDR3 comprises 14 residues. CDR3 in DNA: TGTGCCAGCAGCCACACAGGAGCTAACTATGGCTACACCTTC. Protein product: CASSHTGANYGYTF.

This chain joins TRBV7-2 and TRBJ2-1; no reliable D call. The V end was cut by 4 bases, the J end by 8 bases, with 6 bases between. This CDR3 is built from 11 residues. The V gene's germline CDR1 is SGHTA and CDR2 FQGNSA. The CDR3 loop reads CASSYLYEQFF. CDR3 in DNA: TGTGCCAGCAGCTATCTTTATGAGCAGTTCTTC.

This clonotype showed up just a few times. The CDR3: CASSSSGGDEQYF. CDR3 DNA: TGTGCCAGCAGCTCCTCAGGGGGCGATGAGCAGTACTTC. This chain connects TRBV7-9 to TRBJ2-7; 8 positions match TRBD1. V shed 4 bases and J 7 bases; nucleotides not matched to a gene: 6. Looked up from germline, CDR1 is SEHNR and CDR2 is FQNEAQ (reference sequence). The CDR3 covers 13 residues.

The chain uses TRBV28 and TRBJ2-7; 8 nucleotides line up with TRBD2. The CDR3 is 14 residues long. Losses at the gene ends were 5 bases for V and 9 bases for J; bases not matched to a gene: 12. Germline V gene sequence: CDR1 MDHEN, CDR2 SYDVKM. CDR3 nucleotides: TGTGCCAGCAGTACTAGCGGACAACTTTGGGGGCAGTACGTC. As protein: CASSTSGQLWGQYV.

At least ten counts were recorded for this clonotype. The chain carries TRBV7-2 and TRBJ2-2; no clear D gene. This CDR3 region has 14 residues. Germline values: CDR1 SGHTA, CDR2 FQGNSA. With 8 bases removed from V and 0 bases from J, the gap between germline ends came to 10 bases. In DNA, the CDR3 is TGTGCCAGCGTCTCAGGAGCGAACACCGGGGAGCTGTTTTTT. This encodes CASVSGANTGELFF.

This sequence joins TRBV20-1 and TRBJ2-7, with 10 bases fitting TRBD2. With V trimmed by 3 bases and J by 2 bases, 4 bases remained unmatched. CDR1 is DFQATT, CDR2 SNEGSKA, per germline (reference sequence). This CDR3 comprises 14 residues. The CDR3 sequence is CSARASGGAYEQYF. The CDR3 nucleotides read TGCAGTGCTAGGGCCAGCGGGGGGGCCTACGAGCAGTACTTC.

Worth noting for this clonotype: A much larger clonotype is one base distant, so this may be a read error. The rearrangement links TRBV3-1 to TRBJ2-5, with TRBD1 matching over 7 bases. Losses at the gene ends were 5 bases for V and 1 base for J; bases not matched to a gene: 4. Germline loops: CDR1 LGHDT, CDR2 YNNKEL (reference sequence). This CDR3 region has 14 residues. The DNA for the CDR3 is TGTGCCAGCAGCTTACAGGGGCCCCAAGAGACCCAGTACTTC. Amino acids: CASSLQGPQETQYF.

This clonotype was counted many times. The chain couples TRBV6-2 or TRBV6-3 to TRBJ2-1, with D uncertain. The length of the CDR3 is 17 residues. V was shortened by 6 bases and J by 2 bases, with 20 bases between the two germline ends. Looked up from germline, CDR1 is MNHEY and CDR2 is SVGEGT. CDR3 coding DNA: TGTGCCAGCAGGGTTAAGACCCCTAGGTCCCCCTACAATGAGCAGTTCTTC. Encoded protein: CASRVKTPRSPYNEQFF.

This clonotype was seen more than once but under ten times. The chain employs TRBV6-5 and TRBJ2-1; TRBD2 might be the D (7 bases). V shed 7 bases and J shed 2 bases, with 15 bases lying between them. This CDR3 is 15 amino acids long. CDR1 and CDR2 from the germline V gene are MNHEY and SVGAGI. The chain's CDR3 is CASIGGRGTYNEQFF. CDR3 nucleotide sequence: TGTGCCAGCATCGGGGGGCGGGGGACCTACAATGAGCAGTTCTTC.

This clonotype was counted only a few times. This rearrangement joins TRBV10-2 to TRBJ1-1; no clear D gene. CDR3 length: 12 residues. Germline CDR1 is WSHSY and CDR2 is SAAADI. The V and J ends lost 0 bases and 10 bases respectively, with 9 bases between them. CDR3 sequence reads: CASSESTLSAFF. The CDR3, as DNA: TGCGCCAGCAGTGAGTCGACCCTATCAGCTTTCTTT.